This TCR beta chain was captured in a study of blood T cell repertoires in COVID-19 (dated by TCRdb to about 2020). Background for the entire study: The collaborator samples originated in the United States, Italy and Spain and spanned the acute and convalescent phases of COVID-19. The material from the prospective study consisted of cDNA or gDNA derived from T cells, B-cell-depleted T cells, or PBMCs. Deeply sampled blood TCRbeta repertoires from subjects exposed to, actively infected with, or recovered from COVID-19 were included in the dataset. The repertoires were released in a freely available public database meant as a resource for research on the immune response to SARS-CoV-2. The samples were drawn from the first 160 participants of the ongoing ImmuneRACE study and from under 1,500 subjects provided by 6 global collaborators. Nearly every sample came with metadata listing a de-identified subject ID, COVID-19 status, age in years and sex. Where available, HLA class I and class II types were taken from metadata supplied by the sample provider and were not determined by assay-based typing.

The immunoSEQ Assay, a bias-controlled multiplex PCR, was used to amplify TCRbeta CDR3 regions from genomic DNA. The original methods were these. Within the assay, amplification of reference gene primers was used to estimate how many nucleated cells each sample contained. To quantify the absolute abundance of each unique TCRbeta CDR3 rearrangement, sequence reads were collapsed and filtered. For each sample, productive Simpson clonality was calculated as the square root of Simpson's diversity index across productive rearrangements. The table comes from immuneACCESS by way of TCRdb, which keeps in-frame sequences with V and J called. Part of the clones is missing from these tables; in studies checked, under half for an unresolved V gene and the rest for unknown reasons. That table gives V, J and clone size, and the DNA gave D and trimming. This sample comprises 150,000 to 200,000 clones, 70% to 90% of them detected only once. Over 4.5% of the sample is held by the ten biggest clonotypes.

V loses 4 bases of germline sequence and J loses 1 base, and the interval between the two ends is 9 bases. From its cysteine to its phenylalanine, the CDR3 spans 15 amino acids. Only the CDR3 DNA stays, 45 bases, in frame from base 1. The germline V gene (reference sequence) yields SGHNT for CDR1 and YYREEE for CDR2. Worth noting for this clone: Its antigen target is currently unknown. The sample holds no much larger clone one base away, and base qualities are not on file.

Collaborating institutions collected whole blood in K2EDTA tubes following their own protocols. For TCRbeta analysis, collaborator samples were shipped as frozen whole blood, as isolated PBMCs, or as DNA extracted from either sample type. The paper's findings and limits, for the study overall: Clinical and demographic metadata were provided uncurated, with the amount varying by source and participant.

Sequenced sample: peripheral blood. This TCR was recovered from a human donor in a cohort sampled during active COVID-19. The chain is made from TRBV5-4 and TRBJ2-6; the D gene is unclear. The nucleotides are TGTGCCAGCAGCACAGACCCATCTGGGGCCAACGTCCTGACTTTC. Translated, it gives CASSTDPSGANVLTF.